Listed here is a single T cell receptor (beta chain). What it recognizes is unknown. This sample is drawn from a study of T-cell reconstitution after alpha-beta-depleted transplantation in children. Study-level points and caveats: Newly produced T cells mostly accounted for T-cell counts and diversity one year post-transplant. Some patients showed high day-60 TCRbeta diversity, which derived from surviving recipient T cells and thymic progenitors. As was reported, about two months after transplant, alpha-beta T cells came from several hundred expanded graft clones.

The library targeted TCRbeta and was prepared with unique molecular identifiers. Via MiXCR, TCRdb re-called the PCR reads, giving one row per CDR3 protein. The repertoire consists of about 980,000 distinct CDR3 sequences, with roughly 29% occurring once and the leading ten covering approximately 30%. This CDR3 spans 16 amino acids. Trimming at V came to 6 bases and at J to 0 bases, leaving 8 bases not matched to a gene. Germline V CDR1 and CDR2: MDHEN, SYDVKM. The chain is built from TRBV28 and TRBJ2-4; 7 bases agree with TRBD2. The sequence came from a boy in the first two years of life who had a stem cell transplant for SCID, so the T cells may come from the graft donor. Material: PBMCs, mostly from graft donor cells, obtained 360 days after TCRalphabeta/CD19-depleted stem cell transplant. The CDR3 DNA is TGTGCCAGCAGCCCGGGGGGTATTCTAGCCAAAAACATTCAGTACTTC. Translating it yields CASSPGGILAKNIQYF.